The entry below describes one T cell receptor (beta chain). The data were taken from a study of blood T cell repertoires in COVID-19. Background on the study: Acute and convalescent COVID-19 samples came from the United States, Italy and Spain.

This CDR3 spans 16 amino acids. V was cut by 1 base and J by 7 bases, with 14 bases left in between. Germline loops: CDR1 SGHTA, CDR2 FQGNSA. TCRdb's table, derived via immunoSEQ multiplex PCR, lists solely in-frame clones and lacks some. The sample consists of about 110,000 clones, 65% to 80% of them appearing once. The chain uses TRBV7-2 and TRBJ1-6, with D perhaps matching TRBD1 (6 bases). The TCR comes from a woman aged 55-69 years with acute or convalescent COVID-19. The sample taken for sequencing was peripheral blood. CDR3 region: CASSLVSGGANSPLHF. DNA for the CDR3: TGTGCCAGCAGCTTAGTATCGGGGGGCGCAAATTCACCCCTCCACTTT.